Shown below are 18 T cell receptor beta chains from a single sample sequenced in a study of T cells in Graves' hyperthyroidism and ophthalmopathy (dated by TCRdb to the late 2010s). Library preparation was by multiplex PCR. Sequenced using an Illumina HiSeq 2000. Amplification of TCR beta CDR3 regions was carried out from RNA transcripts. A first-round RT-PCR of the TCR CDR3 used the HTBI primer set with the Qiagen OneStep RT-PCR kit. The public sequencing data were trimmed at Q25 with fastp and processed into clonotypes with MiXCR by TCRdb, which kept only in-frame beta chains. Rows merge per CDR3 protein into single entries with the most common DNA and genes. The sample includes 400,000 to 500,000 distinct CDR3 sequences, with roughly an eighth observed a single time. Clones ranked in the top ten supply about 5% of the sample. Sequenced material: blood. These receptors originate from a woman under 30 with Graves' hyperthyroidism.

This clonotype appeared many times. The rearrangement links TRBV6-1 to TRBJ2-7; TRBD1 matches at 9 bases. J lost 7 bases, V lost 5 bases, and 12 bases had no gene match. CDR1 and CDR2 (germline): MNHNS, SASEGT. CDR3 size: 15 residues. CDR3 in amino acids: CASSYEQGAQDEQYF. DNA for the CDR3: TGTGCCAGCAGTTATGAACAGGGGGCGCAGGATGAGCAGTACTTC.

In the case of this clonotype: Just one base apart from a much larger clone, this may be a read error. The CDR3 coding sequence is TGTGCCGGCAGTTTAGAGCGTGGGGTCGTGACCAAAAACATTCAGTACTTC. This encodes CAGSLERGVVTKNIQYF. The chain employs TRBV28 and TRBJ2-4; D not certain. Germline V gene lookup returns CDR1 MDHEN and CDR2 SYDVKM. There are 17 residues in the CDR3.

This clonotype was counted at least ten times. V gene TRBV3-1 combines with J gene TRBJ1-1; D is perhaps TRBD1 (6 bases). The germline gives CDR1 LGHDT, CDR2 YNNKEL (reference sequence). The CDR3 loop spans 14 amino acids. V lost 7 bases to trimming and J lost 1 base, with 13 bases between them. In DNA, the CDR3 is TGTGCCAGCACCCGGACAGTTCAGAACACTGAAGCTTTCTTT. It yields the protein CASTRTVQNTEAFF.

This clonotype was seen ten or more times. The chain is built from TRBV12-3 or TRBV12-4 and TRBJ1-1; tentatively, D is TRBD1 (6 bases). V shed 6 bases and J shed 0 bases, with 17 bases lying between them. The CDR3 runs to 16 residues. CDR3 sequence (DNA): TGTGCCAGCAGGCCCCCGGGACACCTTTTGAACACTGAAGCTTTCTTT. Encoded protein: CASRPPGHLLNTEAFF.

This clonotype was recorded at least ten times. The chain has TRBV12-3 or TRBV12-4 and TRBJ2-3; a weak D match, TRBD1 (6 bases). The CDR3 extends over 14 amino acids. Trimming stripped 2 bases from V and 4 bases from J, with 10 bases between. The CDR3 protein is CASSLRQGPDTQYF. The CDR3 DNA reads TGTGCCAGCAGTTTAAGGCAGGGGCCAGATACGCAGTATTTT.

At least ten counts were recorded for this clonotype. The chain couples TRBV20-1 to TRBJ2-5, with D unresolved. CDR3 length equals 12 residues. The V end lost 6 bases, the J end lost 1 base, and 9 bases lay between the germline ends. The germline V gene encodes CDR1 DFQATT and CDR2 SNEGSKA (reference sequence). Here the CDR3 reads CSARTGQETQYF. CDR3 in DNA: TGCAGTGCAAGGACGGGCCAAGAGACCCAGTACTTC.

This clonotype has a count of ten or more. CDR3 region: CASSLDSFEAFF. The CDR3 DNA sequence: TGTGCCAGCAGCTTGGACAGTTTTGAAGCTTTCTTT. The V call is TRBV5-6, the J call TRBJ1-1; unclear D gene. The CDR3 length is 12 residues. Trimming removed 0 bases at V and 7 bases at J, with 7 bases between. Germline V gene lookup returns CDR1 SGHDT and CDR2 YYEEEE.

This clonotype came up many times. The V and J genes are TRBV28 and TRBJ2-1; TRBD2 might be the D (5 bases). The CDR3 is 14 residues long. The V end was cut by 6 bases, the J end by 2 bases, with 11 bases between. The germline V gene has CDR1 MDHEN and CDR2 SYDVKM. The CDR3 is CASRRGSPYNEQFF. The CDR3 region has the DNA TGTGCCAGCAGAAGAGGGTCCCCCTACAATGAGCAGTTCTTC.

This clonotype showed up many times. The V and J genes are TRBV5-6 and TRBJ2-5, with 12 bases fitting TRBD2. Germline values: CDR1 SGHDT, CDR2 YYEEEE. V trimming: 3 bases; J trimming: 1 base; junction bases outside the gene matches: 7. The CDR3 spans 17 residues. Here the CDR3 reads CASSWGGLAGLQETQYF. The CDR3 bases are TGTGCCAGCAGCTGGGGGGGACTAGCGGGTCTCCAAGAGACCCAGTACTTC. The variable domain in full, completed from reference TRBV5-6 and TRBJ2-5, reads DAGVTQSPTHLIKTRGQQVTLRCSPKSGHDTVSWYQQALGQGPQFIFQYYEEEERQRGNFPDRFSGHQFPNYSSELNVNALLLGDSALYLCASSWGGLAGLQETQYFGPGTRLLVL.

This clonotype came up many times. The chain's CDR3 is CAWSIIQGVYTF. The CDR3 DNA is TGTGCCTGGAGCATAATACAGGGAGTCTACACCTTC. The chain combines TRBV30 with TRBJ1-2; weak D call: TRBD1 (6 bases). V dropped 3 bases and J dropped 10 bases, with 15 bases sitting between them. The CDR3 is made up of 12 amino acids. Germline assignment: CDR1 GTSNPN and CDR2 SVGIG (reference sequence).

The chain combines TRBV4-1 with TRBJ2-1; 7 positions match TRBD2. This CDR3 comprises 17 residues. Germline CDR1 and CDR2: MGHRA and YSYEKL. The ends lost 4 bases at V and 8 bases at J; junction bases unmatched: 17. CDR3 sequence (DNA): TGCGCCAGCAGCCGGCTCCACGGGGGGACGGTCCGGGATGAGCAGTTCTTC. The encoded protein is CASSRLHGGTVRDEQFF.

This clonotype was observed at least ten times. The CDR3 bases are TGTGCCAGCAGTGAAGGATTTACCGCCCCCAATCAGCCCCAGCATTTT. Its translation: CASSEGFTAPNQPQHF. The rearrangement joins TRBV2 to TRBJ1-5; D is unclear. This CDR3 is 16 amino acids long. Trimming shortened V by 1 base and J by 3 bases, and 13 bases separated the two germline ends. The V gene's germline CDR1 is SNHLY and CDR2 FYNNEI. Together with reference TRBV2 and TRBJ1-5, the CDR3 gives the full variable domain: EPEVTQTPSHQVTQMGQEVILRCVPISNHLYFYWYRQILGQKVEFLVSFYNNEISEKSEIFDDQFSVERPDGSNFTLKIRSTKLEDSAMYFCASSEGFTAPNQPQHFGDGTRLSIL.

This clonotype was recorded many times. This chain connects TRBV29-1 to TRBJ2-1, with TRBD2 identical over 11 bases. Germline V gene sequence: CDR1 SQVTM, CDR2 ANQGSEA. The CDR3 length is 17 residues. Trimming took 2 bases from V and 5 from J; bases not matched to a gene: 11. DNA of the CDR3: TGCAGCGTTGAAACGCTCGGGACTAGCGGACCAAACAATGAGCAGTTCTTC. It specifies CSVETLGTSGPNNEQFF.

CDR3 DNA: TGTGCCAGCAGCTCCGTGACAGGCGCCGGCTACGAGCAGTACTTC. This codes for CASSSVTGAGYEQYF. This rearrangement joins TRBV7-6 to TRBJ2-7; possibly TRBD1 for D (6 bases). The CDR3 is 15 amino acids. Trimming left V 4 bases short and J 3 bases short, with 16 bases between. CDR1 and CDR2 from the germline V gene are SGHVS and FNYEAQ.

This clonotype was seen many times. CDR3 DNA sequence: TGTGCCAGCAGTCCCGGACATAAGACCTACGAGCAGTACTTC. It encodes CASSPGHKTYEQYF. This chain uses TRBV28 with TRBJ2-7; TRBD1 might be the D (5 bases). The germline V gene has CDR1 MDHEN and CDR2 SYDVKM. Trimming cost V 5 bases and J 2 bases, with 13 bases left between them. The CDR3 totals 14 residues.

This clonotype was counted ten times or more. This chain connects TRBV12-3 or TRBV12-4 to TRBJ2-3; tentative D call: TRBD2 (5 bases). The length of the CDR3 is 14 residues. Trimming cost V 1 base and J 5 bases, with 10 bases left between them. In nucleotides, the CDR3 is TGTGCCAGCAGTTTAGTTCGTCGGGGAGATACGCAGTATTTT. The encoded protein is CASSLVRRGDTQYF.

This clonotype has ten or more counts. V usage is TRBV20-1 and J usage is TRBJ2-6; 9 bases are a match to TRBD2. Trimming at V came to 5 bases and at J to 9 bases, leaving 11 bases not matched to a gene. CDR1 DFQATT and CDR2 SNEGSKA come from the germline V gene (reference sequence). CDR3 size: 15 residues. The CDR3 DNA reads as TGCAGTGCTCCCCGGGTAGCGGGAGTGGGCAACGTCCTGACTTTC. Translating it yields CSAPRVAGVGNVLTF.

This rearrangement joins TRBV19 to TRBJ1-2; D is undetermined. This CDR3 is 13 amino acids long. Trimming took off 2 bases at V and 4 bases at J, with 8 bases between the two ends. Germline assignment: CDR1 LNHDA and CDR2 SQIVND (reference sequence). The CDR3 reads CASSIPGSYGYTF. CDR3 sequence (DNA): TGTGCCAGTAGTATACCGGGATCCTATGGCTACACCTTC.